Sequencing of this TCR beta chain was carried out in a study of T-cell reconstitution after alpha-beta-depleted transplantation in children. Turning to this clonotype: Its antigen remains unknown.

Preparation of the TCRbeta library was carried out with unique molecular identifiers. One entry per CDR3 protein results from TCRdb running MiXCR on the PCR reads. The repertoire holds 700,000 to 950,000 distinct CDR3 sequences, with 15% to 20% as singletons. V was trimmed by 1 base and J by 6 bases, leaving 10 bases between them. This CDR3 is built from 14 residues. The germline gives CDR1 SEHNR, CDR2 FQNEAQ (reference sequence). Notes on the study in general: T-cell counts and diversity at one year following transplant were attributed mainly to newly produced T cells.

Source: PBMCs, mostly from graft donor cells, taken 360 days after TCRalphabeta/CD19-depleted stem cell transplant. This receptor was identified in a male patient younger than 18 who had a stem cell transplant for acute lymphoblastic leukemia, so the T cells may come from the graft donor. The chain links TRBV7-9 to TRBJ2-1; D remains ambiguous. As DNA, the CDR3 is TGTGCCAGCAGCTTAGTTCGTTCGGGCAATGAGCAGTTCTTC. Translated: CASSLVRSGNEQFF.